One sample yielded the 7 T cell receptor beta chains listed below, sequenced in a study of shared clonotypes between healthy human individuals. Produced via immunoSEQ multiplex PCR; TCRdb's table is partial and in-frame only. The sample shows about a million clones, approximately 75% of them seen only once. The sequencing input was memory CD4+ T cells from PBMCs. Subset indicated: CD45RA-negative fraction. These receptor sequences come from a man in his late teens or twenties in good health. Some clones in this sample may be carry-over from other donors' samples.

The rearrangement joins TRBV10-1 to TRBJ2-4, with D possibly being TRBD2 (5 bases). Germline loops: CDR1 WNHNN, CDR2 SYGVQD (reference sequence). V lost 4 bases, J lost 0 bases, and 19 bases lay in between. The CDR3 covers 18 residues. The CDR3 bases are TGCGCCAGCAGTGCGAAGGACGGACTTGTACTAGCCAAAAACATTCAGTACTTC. Translated: CASSAKDGLVLAKNIQYF.

The V call is TRBV28, the J call TRBJ2-6, with 9 nucleotides matching TRBD2. Looked up from germline, CDR1 is MDHEN and CDR2 is SYDVKM. V shed 6 bases and J 0 bases; nucleotides not matched to a gene: 12. CDR3 length: 19 residues. The DNA of the CDR3 is TGTGCCAGCAGCTCCCCCGGGACTAGCCTTGTCTCTGGGGCCAACGTCCTGACTTTC. This gives the protein CASSSPGTSLVSGANVLTF.

This clone was observed a few times. Other DNA sequences of this sample code for an identical CDR3. The rearrangement links TRBV5-1 to TRBJ2-4; 11 nucleotides align to TRBD2. CDR1 and CDR2 from the germline V gene are SGHRS and YFSETQ. After removal of 5 bases from V and 3 bases from J, the junction contained 1 base not matched to a gene. The CDR3 extends over 14 amino acids. CDR3 DNA: TGCGCCAGCAGAGGGACTAGCGGCAAAAACATTCAGTACTTC. Translated, it gives CASRGTSGKNIQYF.

The chain recombines TRBV7-9 with TRBJ2-3; 9 bases align to TRBD2. Trimming took 5 bases from V and 8 from J; bases not matched to a gene: 8. The germline CDR1 and CDR2 sequences are SEHNR and FQNEAQ (reference sequence). The CDR3 is made up of 14 amino acids. As DNA, the CDR3 is TGTGCCAGCAGCCCCGGGGGTAGCGGGGGTACGCAGTATTTT. Its translation: CASSPGGSGGTQYF.

The chain carries TRBV7-8 and TRBJ2-1, with 9 bases aligning to TRBD1. Germline CDR1 is SGHVS and CDR2 is FQNEAQ. The CDR3 loop spans 12 amino acids. J gave up 12 bases and V 4 bases, and 4 bases lay outside the gene matches. The CDR3 DNA follows: TGTGCCAGCAGCTCTTGGACAGGGGTGCAGTTCTTC. Protein sequence: CASSSWTGVQFF.

About this clone: A far larger clone is just one base off, so this is likely a read error. The J gene is TRBJ2-2, the V gene TRBV5-4; the D is unclear. Germline values: CDR1 SGHNT, CDR2 YYREEE (reference sequence). V gave up 0 bases and J gave up 1 base, with 4 bases separating them. The CDR3 is 14 residues long. The CDR3 nucleotides are TGTGCCAGCAGCTTGGGAGGGAACACCGGGGAGCTGTTTTTT. Translating gives CASSLGGNTGELFF.

This chain links TRBV27 with TRBJ2-2; D is unclear. This CDR3 is 11 amino acids long. Germline CDR1 reads MNHEY; CDR2 reads SMNVEV (reference sequence). V dropped 2 bases and J dropped 7 bases, with 2 bases sitting between them. The CDR3 nucleotides are TGTGCCAGCAGTTTAAACGGGGAGCTGTTTTTT. It codes for CASSLNGELFF.